The TCR beta chain described here comes from a study of beta chain features in type 1 diabetes. In the study overall: All samples together contributed around 98,000,000 sorted cells for examination. Study observations and caveats: Within patients, naive, central memory and Treg TCRB repertoires seemed more similar than within healthy donors.

This clone was found a few times. The target antigen is unknown. With V trimmed by 7 bases and J by 5 bases, 6 bases remained unmatched. The CDR3 length is 14 residues. Germline V CDR1 and CDR2: MRHNA, SNTAGT. Cell sorting via CD45RO/CCR7/CD25/CD127/CD95/CD27 was performed to obtain CD4+ naive, central memory, regulatory and stem cell-like memory cells. Reverse transcribing all isolated RNA meant expressed TCRB transcripts were sequenced. The assay was immunoSEQ multiplex PCR, and TCRdb's table has in-frame clones only and misses some. The table lists roughly 300,000 clones, 7% to 9% of them singletons.

This TCR came from a woman between 18 and 29 years old in good health. This chain connects TRBV6-4 to TRBJ2-5; 11 nucleotides align to TRBD2. Sequenced input: central memory CD4+ T cells from blood. The CDR3 reads CASIGTSGGETQYF. CDR3 nucleotide sequence: TGTGCCAGCATTGGGACTAGCGGCGGGGAGACCCAGTACTTC.